This T cell receptor beta chain was recovered during a study of cytomegalovirus exposure and HLA in healthy donors. PCR involved 60 Vbeta and 13 Jbeta primers. The protocol was immunoSEQ multiplex PCR, while the TCRdb copy is restricted to in-frame clones and leaves out a portion. The table shows 100,000 to 150,000 clones, with over 75% occurring only once. Trimming pared 3 bases from V and 4 bases from J, leaving 10 bases between. The length of the CDR3 is 14 residues. Germline CDR1 and CDR2: KGHSH and LQKENI. The rearrangement joins TRBV18 to TRBJ1-3; no clear D gene. This clonotype was sampled from a woman between 40 and 55 years old in good health and CMV-seropositive. The sample consisted of PBMCs. CDR3 region: CASSPGSSGNTIYF. CDR3 DNA sequence: TGTGCCAGCTCACCTGGCTCATCCGGAAACACCATATATTTT.